This T cell receptor beta chain was captured in a study of technical replicates of blood from a handful of donors. The ends lost 0 bases at V and 5 bases at J; junction bases unmatched: 6. The V gene's germline CDR1 is GTSNPN and CDR2 SVGIG (reference sequence). The CDR3 contains 15 residues. The repertoire was sequenced with immunoSEQ multiplex PCR; TCRdb's copy has only in-frame clones and lacks some. In the table there are around 69,000 clones, approximately 86% of which are singletons. The V and J genes are TRBV30 and TRBJ2-1, with 8 positions matching TRBD2. The specimen was PBMCs. This sequence originates from a human donor in good health. Some clones in this sample may be carry-over from other donors' samples. The CDR3 nucleotides are TGTGCCTGGAGTGTAAGCCTAGCGGGCGACAATGAGCAGTTCTTC. Residues: CAWSVSLAGDNEQFF.